These 26 T cell receptor beta chains originate from one sample sequenced in a study of CD4+ T cells in melanoma. Here immunoSEQ multiplex PCR was the method, and the copy in TCRdb shows in-frame clones only, minus some. The data hold some 110,000 clones, with 92% observed a single time. The sequenced material came from peripheral blood. These receptors were collected from a human donor with melanoma.

This clone was seen just once. The rearrangement joins TRBV19 to TRBJ1-6; D is unresolved. This CDR3 contains 15 residues. Germline loops: CDR1 LNHDA, CDR2 SQIVND (reference sequence). The V end lost 3 bases, the J end lost 7 bases, and 13 bases lay between the germline ends. CDR3 nucleotides: TGTGCCAGTAGTATGTTTGCCGGGATAAATTCACCCCTCCACTTT. Translation gives CASSMFAGINSPLHF.

The V call is TRBV6-5, the J call TRBJ2-7; 8 bases line up with TRBD1. Germline V gene data show CDR1 as MNHEY and CDR2 as SVGAGI. The CDR3 covers 14 residues. Germline trimming cut 6 bases from V and 2 bases from J; bases unmatched to any gene: 6. The CDR3 nucleotides read TGTGCCAGCAGCCCGGACAGGGCCCCCTACGAGCAGTACTTC. Its protein is CASSPDRAPYEQYF.

The chain couples TRBV5-1 to TRBJ2-7, with 13 bases fitting TRBD2. V was clipped by 2 bases and J by 4 bases; unmatched bases: 12. Germline V CDR1 and CDR2: SGHRS, YFSETQ. This CDR3 region has 18 residues. CDR3 nucleotide sequence: TGCGCCAGCAGCTTCCCGACAGGGCCGGGACTAGCGGGGTACGAGCAGTACTTC. This sequence encodes CASSFPTGPGLAGYEQYF.

This clone was picked up one time. The rearrangement joins TRBV19 to TRBJ2-5; the D is unclear. The CDR3 length is 11 residues. Germline V gene lookup returns CDR1 LNHDA and CDR2 SQIVND (reference sequence). The ends were cut back, 6 bases at V and 5 bases at J, with 7 bases in the middle. The CDR3 spells CASSEGETQYF. In nucleotides, the CDR3 is TGTGCCAGTAGCGAAGGGGAGACCCAGTACTTC.

Only one count was recorded for this clone. This chain uses TRBV29-1 with TRBJ2-7, with 11 nucleotides matching TRBD2. Looked up from germline, CDR1 is SQVTM and CDR2 is ANQGSEA. CDR3 length equals 12 residues. V lost 7 bases to trimming and J lost 7 bases; unmatched junction nucleotides: 6. As DNA, the CDR3 is TGCAGCGGGGGGACTAGCGGTTCAGAGCAGTACTTC. It encodes CSGGTSGSEQYF.

A single count supports this clone. This chain links TRBV30 with TRBJ2-3; D may match TRBD1 or TRBD2 (6 bases each). The germline CDR1 and CDR2 sequences are GTSNPN and SVGIG (reference sequence). This CDR3 spans 13 amino acids. V was cut by 1 base and J by 4 bases, with 9 bases left in between. The DNA for the CDR3 is TGTGCCTGGAGTGAGGGGGGCCCAGATACGCAGTATTTT. Protein: CAWSEGGPDTQYF.

The rearrangement links TRBV11-2 to TRBJ1-4; no clear D gene. Germline V gives CDR1 SGHAT, CDR2 FQNNGV. The CDR3 runs 13 residues. Trimming took off 3 bases at V and 4 bases at J, with 6 bases between the two ends. The CDR3, as DNA: TGTGCCAGCAGCTTGGAACGTAATGAAAAACTGTTTTTT. Translated, it gives CASSLERNEKLFF.

The V and J genes are TRBV4-1 and TRBJ2-7; 8 bases fit TRBD1. The CDR3 has 16 amino acids. The V segment lost 2 bases and the J segment 3 bases; nucleotides outside the gene matches: 9. Germline V CDR1 and CDR2: MGHRA, YSYEKL. The CDR3 region is CASSQFGQGENYEQYF. DNA for the CDR3: TGCGCCAGCAGCCAATTCGGACAGGGCGAGAACTACGAGCAGTACTTC.

V usage is TRBV7-8 and J usage is TRBJ1-2; D uncertain. The germline V and J ends were trimmed by 1 base and 1 base, with 16 bases remaining between them. The CDR3 runs to 17 residues. Germline loops: CDR1 SGHVS, CDR2 FQNEAQ. CDR3 in DNA: TGTGCCAGCAGCTTAGAACCCTGGCAGACGTTTAACTATGGCTACACCTTC. Its protein product is CASSLEPWQTFNYGYTF.

The chain has TRBV27 and TRBJ2-4, with D tentatively TRBD1 (6 bases). The CDR3 contains 14 residues. Trimming took off 5 bases at V and 8 bases at J, with 16 bases between the two ends. CDR1 is MNHEY and CDR2 is SMNVEV in the germline V gene (reference sequence). The CDR3 loop reads CASSADNRVDIQYF. The CDR3 DNA reads as TGTGCCAGCAGTGCAGACAACAGGGTCGACATTCAGTACTTC.

This sequence joins TRBV6-5 and TRBJ1-2, with 12 bases identical to TRBD1. The CDR3 spans 14 residues. Germline-derived CDR1 and CDR2 are MNHEY and SVGAGI. Trimming at V came to 6 bases and at J to 6 bases, leaving 5 bases not matched to a gene. The CDR3 bases are TGTGCCAGCAGGGGACAGGGGGCGTATAATGGCTACACCTTC. Translating it yields CASRGQGAYNGYTF.

The V call is TRBV19, the J call TRBJ1-1; 12 nucleotides align to TRBD1. Per the germline V gene, CDR1 is LNHDA and CDR2 is SQIVND (reference sequence). This CDR3 is built from 15 residues. V lost 3 bases to trimming and J lost 3 bases; unmatched junction nucleotides: 2. CDR3 amino acids: CASSMGQGAYTEAFF. The CDR3 DNA reads TGTGCCAGTAGTATGGGACAGGGGGCCTACACTGAAGCTTTCTTT.

This clone was recorded a few times. The rearrangement uses TRBV6-1 and TRBJ1-2; D gene ambiguous. Germline V gene data show CDR1 as MNHNS and CDR2 as SASEGT. Trimming cost V 4 bases and J 5 bases, with 8 bases left between them. This CDR3 is 12 amino acids long. The CDR3 protein is CASSASGYGYTF. DNA of the CDR3: TGTGCCAGCAGTGCCTCGGGATATGGCTACACCTTC.

The chain links TRBV18 to TRBJ2-5; perhaps D is TRBD1 or TRBD2 (5 bases each). V lost 6 bases to trimming and J lost 1 base, with 15 bases between them. Germline V gene sequence: CDR1 KGHSH, CDR2 LQKENI. This CDR3 comprises 15 residues. The CDR3 spells CASSRRGDFQETQYF. Written as DNA, the CDR3 is TGTGCCAGCTCCCGCCGAGGGGATTTCCAAGAGACCCAGTACTTC.

This sequence joins TRBV7-2 and TRBJ2-7; 7 bases match TRBD2. CDR1 and CDR2 from the germline V gene are SGHTA and FQGNSA. Unmatched junction bases numbered 4, after V lost 0 bases and J lost 2 bases. CDR3 length: 15 residues. Here the CDR3 reads CASSLAGGTTYEQYF. Here the CDR3 DNA reads TGTGCCAGCAGCTTAGCCGGGGGGACCACCTACGAGCAGTACTTC.

The chain joins TRBV5-1 to TRBJ2-2, with D possibly being TRBD2 (6 bases). The V gene's germline CDR1 is SGHRS and CDR2 YFSETQ. The CDR3 has 15 amino acids. With 2 bases removed from V and 2 bases from J, the gap between germline ends came to 10 bases. DNA for the CDR3: TGCGCCAGCAGCTTCGATAGCGGCAACACCGGGGAGCTGTTTTTT. Protein sequence: CASSFDSGNTGELFF.

J is TRBJ2-7 and V is TRBV11-2; no reliable D call. The CDR3 is 13 amino acids. Trimming removed 5 bases at V and 7 bases at J, with 15 bases between. Germline CDR1 and CDR2: SGHAT and FQNNGV. The CDR3 reads CASSPIGRTEQYF. CDR3 DNA sequence: TGTGCCAGCAGCCCAATCGGGCGGACGGAGCAGTACTTC. The complete variable domain, with remaining parts taken from reference TRBV11-2 and TRBJ2-7, reads EAGVAQSPRYKIIEKRQSVAFWCNPISGHATLYWYQQILGQGPKLLIQFQNNGVVDDSQLPKDRFSAERLKGVDSTLKIQPAKLEDSAVYLCASSPIGRTEQYFGPGTRLTVT.

The rearrangement uses TRBV7-8 and TRBJ2-7; 8 bases line up with TRBD1. This CDR3 is 16 amino acids long. CDR1 SGHVS and CDR2 FQNEAQ come from the germline V gene. With V trimmed by 1 base and J by 3 bases, 8 bases remained unmatched. Here the CDR3 DNA reads TGTGCCAGCAGCTTAGTACAGGGGGACTCTATCTACGAGCAGTACTTC. Translated, it gives CASSLVQGDSIYEQYF.

The V gene is TRBV28, the J gene TRBJ2-7, with D possibly TRBD1 on 6 matching bases. CDR3 size: 13 residues. Trimming cost V 2 bases and J 4 bases, with 9 bases left between them. Germline values: CDR1 MDHEN, CDR2 SYDVKM. CDR3 loop: CASSLSRGYEQYF. CDR3 bases: TGTGCCAGCAGTTTAAGCAGGGGTTACGAGCAGTACTTC.

The J gene is TRBJ2-3, the V gene TRBV7-9, with 8 bases that match TRBD1. The CDR3 covers 15 residues. The V segment lost 3 bases and the J segment 3 bases; nucleotides outside the gene matches: 5. CDR1 is SEHNR and CDR2 is FQNEAQ in the germline V gene (reference sequence). The CDR3 is CASSLGQAGTDTQYF. The CDR3 nucleotides read TGTGCCAGCAGCTTGGGACAGGCGGGGACAGATACGCAGTATTTT.

The chain joins TRBV28 to TRBJ2-1; 9 positions agree with TRBD1. V dropped 6 bases and J dropped 9; count of bases not matched to a gene: 12. Germline V gene data show CDR1 as MDHEN and CDR2 as SYDVKM. The CDR3 loop spans 15 amino acids. CDR3 sequence: CASSIPGQGIGEQFF. The CDR3 nucleotides read TGTGCCAGCAGCATACCGGGACAGGGCATCGGTGAGCAGTTCTTC.

The V call is TRBV5-6, the J call TRBJ2-4; 10 bases match TRBD1. The V gene's germline CDR1 is SGHDT and CDR2 YYEEEE. V lost 3 bases and J lost 6; bases outside the gene matches: 3. This CDR3 is 14 amino acids long. The CDR3 bases are TGTGCCAGCAGCTCCCGGGACAGGGGAAACATTCAGTACTTC. Encoded protein: CASSSRDRGNIQYF.

The chain couples TRBV11-1 to TRBJ2-7; no clear D. Trimming left V 5 bases short and J 4 bases short, with 15 bases between. Germline V lookup: CDR1 SGHAT, CDR2 FQDESV (reference sequence). The CDR3 is 14 residues long. The CDR3 here is CASSPTDGRYEQYF. The CDR3 nucleotides are TGTGCCAGCAGCCCTACGGACGGACGTTACGAGCAGTACTTC.

The rearrangement links TRBV7-9 to TRBJ2-5; D unresolved. Trimming removed 2 bases at V and 5 bases at J, with 6 bases between. Per germline, CDR1 SEHNR and CDR2 FQNEAQ (reference sequence). The CDR3 is 12 residues long. The CDR3 DNA follows: TGTGCCAGCAGCTTATCGGTGGAGACCCAGTACTTC. It is translated as CASSLSVETQYF. The full variable domain, completed using reference TRBV7-9 and TRBJ2-5, is DTGVSQNPRHKITKRGQNVTFRCDPISEHNRLYWYRQTLGQGPEFLTYFQNEAQLEKSRLLSDRFSAERPKGSFSTLEIQRTEQGDSAMYLCASSLSVETQYFGPGTRLLVL.

The genes are TRBV15 and TRBJ2-2, with D maybe TRBD1 (6 bases). Trimming pared 0 bases from V and 1 base from J, leaving 9 bases between. CDR3 length: 16 amino acids. Germline V gene lookup returns CDR1 LNHNV and CDR2 YYDKDF (reference sequence). CDR3 loop: CATSRDGQMNTGELFF. In DNA, the CDR3 is TGTGCCACCAGCAGAGATGGACAGATGAACACCGGGGAGCTGTTTTTT. The full variable domain, with the rest looked up from reference TRBV15 and TRBJ2-2, is DAMVIQNPRYQVTQFGKPVTLSCSQTLNHNVMYWYQQKSSQAPKLLFHYYDKDFNNEADTPDNFQSRRPNTSFCFLDIRSPGLGDTAMYLCATSRDGQMNTGELFFGEGSRLTVL.

The rearrangement joins TRBV11-2 to TRBJ2-1, with 9 bases lining up with TRBD1. The CDR3 spans 16 residues. Germline V lookup: CDR1 SGHAT, CDR2 FQNNGV. Trimming at V came to 2 bases and at J to 3 bases, leaving 5 bases not matched to a gene. The CDR3 region is CASSLSPGQGYNEQFF. The CDR3 nucleotides read TGTGCCAGCAGCTTATCCCCGGGACAGGGCTACAATGAGCAGTTCTTC.